This passage covers 17 T cell receptor beta chains from one sample sequenced in a study of identical twins. MiXCR, run by TCRdb on the 5' RACE reads, gives a single entry per CDR3 protein. The sample includes 200,000 to 250,000 distinct CDR3 sequences, 7.5% seen only once; the top ten take 1.5% to 2.5%. The sample was also reused in another study, on yellow fever vaccine responses in identical twins.

Sample: memory (CD45RO+) T cells sorted from blood. The receptors shown here come from a woman between 18 and 29 years old in good health.

Notes on this clonotype: A much larger clone is a single base away; this may be a read error. This chain connects TRBV5-6 to TRBJ2-5; no clear D gene. CDR3 size: 13 residues. Germline CDR1 reads SGHDT; CDR2 reads YYEEEE. V lost 0 bases, J lost 3 bases, and 6 bases lay in between. The CDR3 region is CASSLEQKETQYF. CDR3 bases: TGTGCCAGCAGCTTGGAACAGAAAGAGACCCAGTACTTC.

This clonotype was detected ten times or more. V is TRBV5-1 and J is TRBJ2-7; D unresolved. Between the trimmed V and J ends, which lost 4 bases and 0 bases, there was a span of 14 bases. Per germline, CDR1 SGHRS and CDR2 YFSETQ. The length of the CDR3 is 15 residues. CDR3 nucleotides: TGCGCCAGCAGCCTTTCTCCCCAAAGCTCCTACGAGCAGTACTTC. Translating it yields CASSLSPQSSYEQYF.

There are many counts of this clonotype. The V and J genes are TRBV20-1 and TRBJ1-1, with D perhaps matching TRBD1 (5 bases). Per the germline V gene, CDR1 is DFQATT and CDR2 is SNEGSKA (reference sequence). V dropped 6 bases and J dropped 4 bases, with 18 bases sitting between them. This CDR3 is built from 14 residues. The CDR3 region has the DNA TGCAGTGCGGAGTCCGGGGGTGGGGGCACTGAAGCTTTCTTT. Translating it yields CSAESGGGGTEAFF.

This clonotype was counted at least ten times. The chain uses TRBV7-2 and TRBJ2-5; 8 nucleotides line up with TRBD2. Per germline, CDR1 SGHTA and CDR2 FQGNSA. V dropped 2 bases and J dropped 2; count of bases not matched to a gene: 10. CDR3 length: 17 residues. The CDR3 DNA reads TGTGCCAGCAGCTTATTTGGCCCGGGGGGGGTTCAAGAGACCCAGTACTTC. Its protein is CASSLFGPGGVQETQYF.

This clonotype has a count of ten or more. Here the CDR3 DNA reads TGCAGCGTTGAAGATCTGGTAGGACAGAACCTCTACAATGAGCAGTTCTTC. This sequence encodes CSVEDLVGQNLYNEQFF. The chain has TRBV29-1 and TRBJ2-1, with D possibly TRBD1 on 6 matching bases. Trimming took off 0 bases at V and 3 bases at J, with 18 bases between the two ends. This CDR3 spans 17 amino acids. Germline V gives CDR1 SQVTM, CDR2 ANQGSEA.

This clonotype turned up a few times. This chain links TRBV11-2 with TRBJ2-5; TRBD2 aligns across 8 bases. This CDR3 is 15 amino acids long. Germline V lookup: CDR1 SGHAT, CDR2 FQNNGV. Unmatched junction bases numbered 10, after V lost 5 bases and J lost 5 bases. The CDR3 nucleotides read TGTGCCAGCAGCCCCACTCGACTAGCGCTCGAGACCCAGTACTTC. Amino acid sequence: CASSPTRLALETQYF.

The V gene is TRBV25-1, the J gene TRBJ2-2; possible D gene TRBD2, 5 bases. The CDR3 consists of 16 residues. V lost 2 bases to trimming and J lost 0 bases, with 10 bases between them. CDR1 is MGHDK and CDR2 is SYGVNS in the germline V gene. CDR3 bases: TGTGCCAGCAGTGAAAGCGGAAACGCGAACACCGGGGAGCTGTTTTTT. Translating it yields CASSESGNANTGELFF. The full variable domain, its missing parts supplied by reference TRBV25-1 and TRBJ2-2, is EADIYQTPRYLVIGTGKKITLECSQTMGHDKMYWYQQDPGMELHLIHYSYGVNSTEKGDLSSESTVSRIRTEHFPLTLESARPSHTSQYLCASSESGNANTGELFFGEGSRLTVL.

This clonotype was observed many times. This chain connects TRBV11-2 to TRBJ2-1; D is possibly TRBD1 (5 bases). The V and J ends lost 2 bases and 0 bases respectively, with 8 bases between them. Germline V CDR1 and CDR2: SGHAT, FQNNGV. The CDR3 runs to 15 residues. CDR3 coding DNA: TGTGCCAGCAGCTTAAGCACAGGCTCCTACAATGAGCAGTTCTTC. Residues: CASSLSTGSYNEQFF.

The table lists this clonotype with a few counts. The chain links TRBV6-2 or TRBV6-3 to TRBJ2-3, with 8 bases identical to TRBD1. This CDR3 has 21 amino acids. The germline V gene encodes CDR1 MNHEY and CDR2 SVGEGT. V was clipped by 2 bases and J by 0 bases; unmatched bases: 19. This CDR3 is CASSYAPGKGQVISSTDTQYF. CDR3 nucleotide sequence: TGTGCCAGCAGTTACGCCCCCGGCAAGGGACAGGTGATTTCTAGCACAGATACGCAGTATTTT.

This clonotype was seen a few times. The chain recombines TRBV27 with TRBJ1-3; D gene ambiguous. V was shortened by 2 bases and J by 0 bases, with 8 bases between the two germline ends. The CDR3 length is 15 residues. CDR1 and CDR2 from the germline V gene are MNHEY and SMNVEV (reference sequence). In DNA, the CDR3 is TGTGCCAGCAGTTTAAACACGGGCTCTGGAAACACCATATATTTT. Its translation is CASSLNTGSGNTIYF.

This clonotype was recorded at least ten times. The genes are TRBV5-1 and TRBJ1-6; D unresolved. Germline CDR1 SGHRS, CDR2 YFSETQ. The CDR3 runs to 15 residues. The V end lost 0 bases, the J end lost 7 bases, and 11 bases lay between the germline ends. Here the CDR3 reads CASSLVPLGNSPLHF. Written as DNA, the CDR3 is TGCGCCAGCAGCTTGGTACCTCTGGGGAATTCACCCCTCCACTTT.

The chain carries TRBV7-9 and TRBJ1-4; the D is unclear. Germline values: CDR1 SEHNR, CDR2 FQNEAQ (reference sequence). The ends were cut back, 1 base at V and 5 bases at J, with 11 bases in the middle. The CDR3 contains 15 residues. CDR3 protein: CASSLGVTGNEKLFF. Here the CDR3 DNA reads TGTGCCAGCAGCTTAGGTGTAACGGGGAATGAAAAACTGTTTTTT.

This clonotype occurred many times. The chain carries TRBV29-1 and TRBJ1-3; TRBD1 might be the D (5 bases). This CDR3 contains 13 residues. Germline V CDR1 and CDR2: SQVTM, ANQGSEA. Trimming pared 7 bases from V and 4 bases from J, leaving 14 bases between. The DNA for the CDR3 is TGCAGCGGTACGACAGCCAAGGGAAACACCATATATTTT. This encodes CSGTTAKGNTIYF. Full variable domain (outside the CDR3, taken from reference TRBV29-1 and TRBJ1-3): SAVISQKPSRDICQRGTSLTIQCQVDSQVTMMFWYRQQPGQSLTLIATANQGSEATYESGFVIDKFPISRPNLTFSTLTVSNMSPEDSSIYLCSGTTAKGNTIYFGEGSWLTVV.

The rearrangement links TRBV25-1 to TRBJ2-1, with TRBD2 as a possible D gene (6 bases). The CDR3 extends over 15 amino acids. Germline loops: CDR1 MGHDK, CDR2 SYGVNS. The V end was cut by 1 base, the J end by 10 bases, with 17 bases between. The DNA for the CDR3 is TGTGCCAGCAGTGAATCCACGGGAGCCCCTCAGGAGCAGTTCTTC. Its translation is CASSESTGAPQEQFF. The whole variable domain, remainder taken from reference TRBV25-1 and TRBJ2-1, is EADIYQTPRYLVIGTGKKITLECSQTMGHDKMYWYQQDPGMELHLIHYSYGVNSTEKGDLSSESTVSRIRTEHFPLTLESARPSHTSQYLCASSESTGAPQEQFFGPGTRLTVL.

This clonotype was seen only a few times. This chain joins TRBV2 and TRBJ2-1; D is uncertain. Germline-derived CDR1 and CDR2 are SNHLY and FYNNEI. The CDR3 extends over 14 amino acids. The V end lost 8 bases, the J end lost 1 base, and 12 bases lay between the germline ends. CDR3 DNA sequence: TGTGCCAGCGCCCCCCTGGGTTCCTACAATGAGCAGTTCTTC. Translating gives CASAPLGSYNEQFF.

This clonotype has at least ten counts. The DNA of the CDR3 is TGTGCCAGCAGCTTAGATACCGCCACCACTGAAGCTTTCTTT. Translating it yields CASSLDTATTEAFF. This chain uses TRBV11-3 with TRBJ1-1; no clear D. V lost 0 bases, J lost 4 bases, and 9 bases lay in between. CDR3 size: 14 residues. From germline, CDR1 is SGHNT and CDR2 YENEEA.

This chain links TRBV4-1 with TRBJ2-5; D is unresolved. Germline-derived CDR1 and CDR2 are MGHRA and YSYEKL. The CDR3 sequence is 16 residues long. V was trimmed by 1 base and J by 2 bases, leaving 14 bases between them. CDR3 region: CASSQGQGRRQETQYF. The CDR3 DNA reads TGCGCCAGCAGCCAAGGTCAAGGACGCCGACAAGAGACCCAGTACTTC.